This T cell receptor (beta chain) was sequenced during a study of T cells in Graves' hyperthyroidism and ophthalmopathy. Looking at the study overall: Peripheral blood collection took place at initial diagnosis, before any treatment. Broader study findings: Ophthalmopathy stood apart from stable hyperthyroidism in a 13 V-J model. Most thyroid clonotypes that were expanded above 0.001 also turned up in blood.

The CDR3 consists of 15 residues. Trimming left V 6 bases short and J 4 bases short, with 16 bases between. From germline, CDR1 is MNHNS and CDR2 SASEGT. TCR beta CDR3 region amplification was performed from RNA transcripts. TCR CDR3 regions were first amplified by RT-PCR with HTBI primers. TCRdb passed the multiplex PCR reads through MiXCR, listing each CDR3 protein once. The data hold hundreds of thousands of distinct CDR3 sequences, with 14% observed a single time. This clonotype was detected only a few times. Its specificity is unknown. This receptor was identified in a woman in her forties or fifties with Graves' ophthalmopathy. Material: blood. The chain uses TRBV6-1 and TRBJ2-1; D is ambiguous. The CDR3 DNA sequence: TGTGCCAGCAGAGTCGCCGGCGTCCCTTACAATGAGCAGTTCTTC. This translates into CASRVAGVPYNEQFF.